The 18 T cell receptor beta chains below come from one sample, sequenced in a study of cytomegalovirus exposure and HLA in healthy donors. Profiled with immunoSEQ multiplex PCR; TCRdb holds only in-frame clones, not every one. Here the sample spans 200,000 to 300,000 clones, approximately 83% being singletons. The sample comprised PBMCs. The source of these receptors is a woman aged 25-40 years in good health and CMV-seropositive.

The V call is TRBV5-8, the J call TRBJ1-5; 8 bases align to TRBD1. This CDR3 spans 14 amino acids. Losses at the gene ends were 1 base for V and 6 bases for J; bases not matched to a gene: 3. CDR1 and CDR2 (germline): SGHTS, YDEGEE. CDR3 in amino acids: CASSLQGAVQPQHF. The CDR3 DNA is TGTGCCAGCAGCTTGCAGGGGGCTGTTCAGCCCCAGCATTTT.

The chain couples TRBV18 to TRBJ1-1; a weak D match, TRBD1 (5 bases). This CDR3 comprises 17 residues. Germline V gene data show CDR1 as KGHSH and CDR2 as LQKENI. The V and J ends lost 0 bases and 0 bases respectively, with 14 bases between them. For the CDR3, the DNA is TGTGCCAGCTCACCACCACTGCTGGGGCAGATGAACACTGAAGCTTTCTTT. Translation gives CASSPPLLGQMNTEAFF.

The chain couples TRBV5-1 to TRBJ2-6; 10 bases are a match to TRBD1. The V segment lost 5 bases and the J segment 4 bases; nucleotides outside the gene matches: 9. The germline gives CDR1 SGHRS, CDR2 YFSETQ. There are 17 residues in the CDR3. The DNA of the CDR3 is TGCGCCAGCAGTCCGGGACAGGGGACGCTGGGGGCCAACGTCCTGACTTTC. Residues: CASSPGQGTLGANVLTF.

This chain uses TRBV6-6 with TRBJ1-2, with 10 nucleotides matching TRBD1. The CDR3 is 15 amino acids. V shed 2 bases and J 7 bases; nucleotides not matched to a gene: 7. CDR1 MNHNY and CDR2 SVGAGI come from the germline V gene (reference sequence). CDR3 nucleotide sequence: TGTGCCAGCAGTTACAGTCCGGACAGGGGGAGTGGCTACACCTTC. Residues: CASSYSPDRGSGYTF.

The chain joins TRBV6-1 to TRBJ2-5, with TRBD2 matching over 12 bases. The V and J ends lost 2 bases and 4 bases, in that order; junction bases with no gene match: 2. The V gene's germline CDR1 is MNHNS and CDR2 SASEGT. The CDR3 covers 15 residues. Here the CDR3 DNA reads TGTGCCAGCAGTGAACTAGCGGGAGGGCCAGAGACCCAGTACTTC. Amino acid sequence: CASSELAGGPETQYF.

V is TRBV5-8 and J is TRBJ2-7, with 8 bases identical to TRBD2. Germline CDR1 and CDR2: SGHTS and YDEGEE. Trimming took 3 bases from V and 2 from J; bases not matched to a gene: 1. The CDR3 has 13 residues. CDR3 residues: CASSSGLAYEQYF. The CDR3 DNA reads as TGTGCCAGCAGCTCGGGACTAGCCTACGAGCAGTACTTC.

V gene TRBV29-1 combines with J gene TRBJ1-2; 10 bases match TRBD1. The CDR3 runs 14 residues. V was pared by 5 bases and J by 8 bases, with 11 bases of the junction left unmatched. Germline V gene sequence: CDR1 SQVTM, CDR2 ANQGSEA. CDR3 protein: CSVSGRQGANGYTF. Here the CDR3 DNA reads TGCAGCGTTTCGGGTCGACAGGGGGCTAACGGCTACACCTTC.

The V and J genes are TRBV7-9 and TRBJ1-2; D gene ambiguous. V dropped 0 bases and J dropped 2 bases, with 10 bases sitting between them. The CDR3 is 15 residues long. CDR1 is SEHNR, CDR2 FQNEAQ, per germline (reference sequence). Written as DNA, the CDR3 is TGTGCCAGCAGCTTAGCGCTTGGAGGGAACTATGGCTACACCTTC. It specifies CASSLALGGNYGYTF.

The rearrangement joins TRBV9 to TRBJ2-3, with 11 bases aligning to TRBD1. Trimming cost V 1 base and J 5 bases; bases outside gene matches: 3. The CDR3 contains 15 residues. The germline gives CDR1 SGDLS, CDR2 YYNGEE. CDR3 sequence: CASSVRTGGLDTQYF. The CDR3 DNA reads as TGTGCCAGCAGCGTAAGGACAGGGGGCTTAGATACGCAGTATTTT.

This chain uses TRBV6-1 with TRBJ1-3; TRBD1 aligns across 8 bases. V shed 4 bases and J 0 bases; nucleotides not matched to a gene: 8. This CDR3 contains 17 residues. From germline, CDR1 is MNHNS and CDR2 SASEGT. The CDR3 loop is CASSAAGGQDSGNTIYF. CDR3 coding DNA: TGTGCCAGCAGTGCGGCCGGGGGACAGGACTCTGGAAACACCATATATTTT.

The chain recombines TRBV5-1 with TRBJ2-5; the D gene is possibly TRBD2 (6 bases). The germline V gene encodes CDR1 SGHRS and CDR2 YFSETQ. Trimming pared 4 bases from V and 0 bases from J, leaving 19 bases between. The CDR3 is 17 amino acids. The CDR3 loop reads CASSRGAPGSNQETQYF. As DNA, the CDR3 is TGCGCCAGCAGCCGAGGGGCCCCCGGGAGCAACCAAGAGACCCAGTACTTC.

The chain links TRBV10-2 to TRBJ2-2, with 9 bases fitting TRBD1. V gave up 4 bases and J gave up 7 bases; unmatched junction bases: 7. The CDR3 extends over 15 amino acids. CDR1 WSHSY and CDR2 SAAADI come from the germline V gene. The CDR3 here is CASSVGTGKIGELFF. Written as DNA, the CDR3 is TGCGCCAGCAGTGTTGGGACAGGGAAGATCGGGGAGCTGTTTTTT.

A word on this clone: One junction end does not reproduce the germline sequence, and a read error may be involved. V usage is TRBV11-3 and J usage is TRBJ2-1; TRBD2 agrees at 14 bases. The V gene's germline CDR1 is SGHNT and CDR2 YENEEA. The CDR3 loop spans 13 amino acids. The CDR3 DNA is TGTGCCAGCAGCTTAGGAGGGACTAGCGGGAGTATCTTC. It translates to CASSLGGTSGSIF.

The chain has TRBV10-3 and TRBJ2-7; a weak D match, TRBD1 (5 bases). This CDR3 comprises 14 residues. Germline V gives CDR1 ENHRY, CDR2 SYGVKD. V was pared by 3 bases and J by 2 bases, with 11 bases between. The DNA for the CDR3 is TGTGCCATCAGTGATCAGGGTAGCCCCTACGAGCAGTACTTC. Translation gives CAISDQGSPYEQYF.

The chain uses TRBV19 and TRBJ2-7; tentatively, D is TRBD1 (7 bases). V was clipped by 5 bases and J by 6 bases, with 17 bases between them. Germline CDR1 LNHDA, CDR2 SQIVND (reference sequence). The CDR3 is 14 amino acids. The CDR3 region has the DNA TGTGCCAGTAGTGTGCGGGACAGTTCCGCCGAGCAGTACTTC. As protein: CASSVRDSSAEQYF. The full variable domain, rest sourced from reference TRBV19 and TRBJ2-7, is DGGITQSPKYLFRKEGQNVTLSCEQNLNHDAMYWYRQDPGQGLRLIYYSQIVNDFQKGDIAEGYSVSREKKESFPLTVTSAQKNPTAFYLCASSVRDSSAEQYFGPGTRLTVT.

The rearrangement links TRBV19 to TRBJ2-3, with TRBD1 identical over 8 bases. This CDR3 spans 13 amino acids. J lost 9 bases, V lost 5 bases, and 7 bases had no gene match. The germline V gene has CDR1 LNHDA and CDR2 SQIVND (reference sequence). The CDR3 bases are TGTGCCAGTAGTGACAGGGGCTCAAGGACGCAGTATTTT. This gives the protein CASSDRGSRTQYF.

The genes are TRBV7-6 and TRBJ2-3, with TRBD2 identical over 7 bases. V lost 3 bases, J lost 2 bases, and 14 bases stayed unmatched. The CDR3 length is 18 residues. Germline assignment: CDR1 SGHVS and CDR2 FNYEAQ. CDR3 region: CASSFEGGPGLDTDTQYF. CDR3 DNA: TGTGCCAGCAGCTTCGAGGGAGGGCCGGGTTTGGACACAGATACGCAGTATTTT.

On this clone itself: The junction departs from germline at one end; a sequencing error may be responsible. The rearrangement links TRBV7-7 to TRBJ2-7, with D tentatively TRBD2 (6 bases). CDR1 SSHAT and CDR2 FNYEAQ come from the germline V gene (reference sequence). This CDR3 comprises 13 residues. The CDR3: CASSLAEGYEQYF. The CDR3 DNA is TGTGCTAGCAGCTTAGCGGAGGGCTACGAGCAGTACTTC.